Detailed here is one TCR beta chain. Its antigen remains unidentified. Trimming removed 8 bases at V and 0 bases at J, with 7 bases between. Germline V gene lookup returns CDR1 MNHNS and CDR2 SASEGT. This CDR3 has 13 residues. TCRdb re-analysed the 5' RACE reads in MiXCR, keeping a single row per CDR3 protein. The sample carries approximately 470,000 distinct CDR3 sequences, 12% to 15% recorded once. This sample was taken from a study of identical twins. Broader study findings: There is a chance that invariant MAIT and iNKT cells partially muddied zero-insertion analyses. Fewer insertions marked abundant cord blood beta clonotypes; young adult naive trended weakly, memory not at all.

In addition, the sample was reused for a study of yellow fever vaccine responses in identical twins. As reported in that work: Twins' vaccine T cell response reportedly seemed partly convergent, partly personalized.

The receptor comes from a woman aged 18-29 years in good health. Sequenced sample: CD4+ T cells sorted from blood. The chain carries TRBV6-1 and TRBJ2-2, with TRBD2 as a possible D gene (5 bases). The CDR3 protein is CASWETNTGELFF. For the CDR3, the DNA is TGTGCCAGCTGGGAGACGAACACCGGGGAGCTGTTTTTT.